This T cell receptor beta chain was sequenced in a study of identical twins. This clonotype has at least ten counts. Its antigen is unidentified. Study outcomes and limitations: Sharing of beta out-of-frame sequences by twins showed a weaker excess. Out-of-frame TCR alpha sharing in monozygotic twins exceeded recombination model predictions.

Germline lookup yields CDR1 SGHRS and CDR2 YFSETQ. The CDR3 loop spans 16 amino acids. Trimming removed 4 bases from V and 8 bases from J, with 21 bases in between. Each CDR3 protein gets one entry after TCRdb re-called the 5' RACE reads with MiXCR. Among 310,000 or so distinct CDR3 sequences listed, under 9.5% were seen once. A further study also used this sample, focusing on yellow fever vaccine responses in identical twins.

The TCR comes from a woman between 18 and 29 years old in good health. Sequencing was done on a sample of memory (CD45RO+) T cells sorted from blood. This chain joins TRBV5-1 and TRBJ1-4; D gene uncertain. CDR3 sequence (DNA): TGCGCCAGCAGCCCCCTGGCAGGAGGTGGCGGAGAAAAACTGTTTTTT. Its translation: CASSPLAGGGGEKLFF.